This T cell receptor (beta chain) is from a study of CD8+ T cells in alopecia areata (dated by TCRdb to about 2018). For the wider study: The treated patients took part in an open-label pilot trial in which moderate-to-severe alopecia areata was treated with oral tofacitinib at 5 to 10 mg twice daily. Patients received tofacitinib for 6 to 18 months and were then followed off drug for 6 months to check for delayed response and recurrence. The SALT score, which quantifies the percentage of affected scalp surface area, was used to measure disease severity in treated patients. High-throughput TCRbeta sequencing was used to examine T cell clonal expansion in alopecia areata in both the C3H/HeJ mouse model and human patients. Scalp tissue and sorted CD4+ and CD8+ peripheral blood T cells from patchy and totalis/universalis alopecia areata patients and from healthy controls were covered by human TCRbeta sequencing. Biopsies were taken from tofacitinib-treated patients at baseline and at 4 and 24 weeks of treatment, and a later scalp biopsy was taken in several of the tofacitinib-treated patients. Scalp clonality was compared across normal scalp (n=4), patchy alopecia areata scalp (n=8), and alopecia totalis/universalis scalp (n=8). RNA was extracted with the PAXgene miRNA kit for fixed scalp, the miRNeasy kit for PBMCs, and the RNeasy kit for mouse skin. Amplification of TCRbeta CDR3 regions was done by immunoSEQ multiplex PCR using 35 Vbeta forward primers and 13 Jbeta reverse primers. Results and caveats for the whole study, not just this receptor: Unlike mouse skin, which is dominated by gammadelta T cells, normal human skin has resident alphabeta T cells that are also sequenced, and this complicates analysis of the scalp TCR repertoire. Shared TCR sequences between patients were less evident than in mice, which may be partly attributable to HLA diversity in the patient population. During tofacitinib treatment, many expanded lesional clones stuck around in both scalp and blood, and this persistence may partly explain why relapse happens after treatment is stopped. Because the treated cohort was small and had just a single nonresponder, larger studies are needed to establish links between baseline CD8+ expansion and response. Higher clonality and more expanded CD8+ clones were observed in lesional scalp than in normal scalp, particularly in alopecia totalis/universalis, a finding suggestive of antigenic drive. Tofacitinib significantly lowered scalp clonality and the number of expanded CD8+ clones among the top 100 scalp clones.

Remarks on this clone: The specificity of this receptor is unknown. No much larger clonotype is one base removed from it; base qualities were not supplied.

CDR1 and CDR2, looked up from the germline V gene (reference sequence), are MNHEY and SMNVEV. Germline trimming: 0 bases from V, 1 base from J; junction bases outside gene matches: 2. Including the terminal cysteine and phenylalanine, the CDR3 comprises 16 residues. Only CDR3 DNA remains: 48 bases, in frame from the first base. The time point tag for this specimen amounts to: around 29 days on oral tofacitinib. In light of the paper, this sample's treatment or condition label describes: oral pan-JAK inhibitor, 5-10 mg twice daily. From alopecia areata patients, peripheral blood was collected along with lesional scalp punch biopsies. PBMCs were isolated by density centrifugation and stained for CD3, CD4 and CD8, after which CD4+ and CD8+ T cells were sorted on a FACSAria. Library prep was done by the immunoSEQ multiplex PCR assay. RNA was extracted from all samples and reverse transcribed into cDNA, which served as template for TCR sequencing. SuperScript III was used to make first-strand cDNA, primed with a 2:1 mix of oligo-dT and random hexamers. A synthetic immune receptor repertoire was used to gauge amplification bias, and whatever bias remained was removed computationally. The authors' analysis ran thus. Raw reads were preprocessed to remove errors, and CDR3 was defined by IMGT conventions from the conserved cysteine to phenylalanine. Clonality was computed by normalizing Shannon entropy by log2 of the number of productive unique TCRs and subtracting the result from 1. Whether each scalp clone was CD4 or CD8 was inferred by checking scalp TCRbeta sequences against the CD4 and CD8 repertoires from sorted blood. Held by TCRdb, this immuneACCESS table contains in-frame sequences only and omits some clones. Under half of the omission traces to an unresolved V gene where checked; the cause of the rest is unknown. The V and J calls and clone size are taken from that table; D and trimming were inferred from the DNA. The sample table contains approximately 210,000 clones; only one count was recorded for 60% of them. The top ten clones comprise approximately 3.5% of the sample.

The receptor's source is a human donor with alopecia areata. Recombination connected TRBV27 to TRBJ2-3, with 9 junctional bases fitting TRBD2. The material sequenced was CD4+ T cells sorted from blood, taken at week 4, from a patient treated with tofacitinib. The CDR3 region: CASSLSVAGGTDTQYF. The DNA reads TGTGCCAGCAGTTTATCTGTAGCGGGGGGCACAGATACGCAGTATTTT.